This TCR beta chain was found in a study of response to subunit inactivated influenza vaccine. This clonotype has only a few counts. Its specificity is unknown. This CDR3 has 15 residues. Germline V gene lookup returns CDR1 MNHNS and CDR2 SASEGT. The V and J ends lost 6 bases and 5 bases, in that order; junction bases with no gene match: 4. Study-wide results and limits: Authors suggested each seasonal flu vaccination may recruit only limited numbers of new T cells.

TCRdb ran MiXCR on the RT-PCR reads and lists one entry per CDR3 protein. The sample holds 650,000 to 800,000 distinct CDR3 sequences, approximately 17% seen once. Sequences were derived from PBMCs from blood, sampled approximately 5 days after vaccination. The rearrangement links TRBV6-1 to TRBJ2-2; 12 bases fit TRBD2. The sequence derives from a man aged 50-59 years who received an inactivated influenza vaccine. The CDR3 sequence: CASRALAGGTGELFF. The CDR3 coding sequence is TGTGCCAGCAGGGCTCTAGCGGGAGGGACCGGGGAGCTGTTTTTT.